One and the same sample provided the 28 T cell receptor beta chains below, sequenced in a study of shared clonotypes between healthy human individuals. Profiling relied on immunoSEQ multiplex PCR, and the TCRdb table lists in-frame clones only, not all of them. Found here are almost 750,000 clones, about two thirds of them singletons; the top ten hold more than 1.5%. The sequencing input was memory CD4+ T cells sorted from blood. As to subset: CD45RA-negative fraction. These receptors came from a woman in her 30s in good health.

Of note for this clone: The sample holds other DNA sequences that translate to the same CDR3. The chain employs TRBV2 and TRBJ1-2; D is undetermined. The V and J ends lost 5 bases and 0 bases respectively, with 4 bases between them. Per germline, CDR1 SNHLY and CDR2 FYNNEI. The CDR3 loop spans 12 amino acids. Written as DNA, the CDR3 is TGTGCCAGCAGTACAGCTAACTATGGCTACACCTTC. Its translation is CASSTANYGYTF.

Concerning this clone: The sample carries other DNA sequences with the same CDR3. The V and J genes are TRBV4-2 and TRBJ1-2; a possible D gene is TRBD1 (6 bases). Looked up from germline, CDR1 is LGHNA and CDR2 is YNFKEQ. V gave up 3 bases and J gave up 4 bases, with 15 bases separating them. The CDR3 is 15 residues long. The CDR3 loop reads CASSQPGQRIYGYTF. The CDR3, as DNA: TGTGCCAGCAGCCAGCCGGGACAAAGGATCTATGGCTACACCTTC.

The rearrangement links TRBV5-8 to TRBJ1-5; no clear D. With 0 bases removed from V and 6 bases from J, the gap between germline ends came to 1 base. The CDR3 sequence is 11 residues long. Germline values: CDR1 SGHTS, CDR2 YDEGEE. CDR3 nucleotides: TGTGCCAGCAGCTTGGTTCAGCCCCAGCATTTT. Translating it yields CASSLVQPQHF.

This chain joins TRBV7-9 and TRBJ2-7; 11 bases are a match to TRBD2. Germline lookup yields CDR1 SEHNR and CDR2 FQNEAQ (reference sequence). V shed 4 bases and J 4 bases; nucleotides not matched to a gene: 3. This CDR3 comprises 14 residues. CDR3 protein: CASSYTSGRYEQYF. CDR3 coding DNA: TGTGCCAGCAGCTATACTAGCGGGAGATACGAGCAGTACTTC.

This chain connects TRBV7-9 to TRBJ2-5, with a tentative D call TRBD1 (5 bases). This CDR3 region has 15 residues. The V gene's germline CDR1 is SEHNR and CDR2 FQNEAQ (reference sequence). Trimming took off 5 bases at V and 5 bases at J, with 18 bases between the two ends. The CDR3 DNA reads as TGTGCCAGCAGCCGTCCCGTAGACAGTTTGGAGACCCAGTACTTC. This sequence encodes CASSRPVDSLETQYF.

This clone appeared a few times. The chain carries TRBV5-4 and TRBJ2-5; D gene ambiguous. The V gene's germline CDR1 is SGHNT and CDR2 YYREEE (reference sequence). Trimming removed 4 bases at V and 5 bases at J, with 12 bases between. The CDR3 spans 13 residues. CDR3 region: CASSVKGVETQYF. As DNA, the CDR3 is TGTGCCAGCAGCGTGAAAGGAGTTGAGACCCAGTACTTC.

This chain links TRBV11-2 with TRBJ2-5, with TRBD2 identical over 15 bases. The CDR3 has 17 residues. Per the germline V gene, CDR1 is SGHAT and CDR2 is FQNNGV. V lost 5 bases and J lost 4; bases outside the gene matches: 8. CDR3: CASSSGTSGRWGETQYF. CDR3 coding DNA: TGTGCCAGCAGCAGCGGGACTAGCGGGAGGTGGGGAGAGACCCAGTACTTC. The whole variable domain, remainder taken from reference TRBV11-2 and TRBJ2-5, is EAGVAQSPRYKIIEKRQSVAFWCNPISGHATLYWYQQILGQGPKLLIQFQNNGVVDDSQLPKDRFSAERLKGVDSTLKIQPAKLEDSAVYLCASSSGTSGRWGETQYFGPGTRLLVL.

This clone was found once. CDR3 amino acids: CASSDDRVSFQPQHF. The CDR3 DNA reads TGTGCCAGCAGCGATGACAGGGTTTCATTTCAGCCCCAGCATTTT. This chain links TRBV7-9 with TRBJ1-5; 7 bases match TRBD1. With 5 bases clipped from V and 6 bases from J, the junction kept 10 bases outside the gene matches. Per germline, CDR1 SEHNR and CDR2 FQNEAQ (reference sequence). The CDR3 is made up of 15 amino acids.

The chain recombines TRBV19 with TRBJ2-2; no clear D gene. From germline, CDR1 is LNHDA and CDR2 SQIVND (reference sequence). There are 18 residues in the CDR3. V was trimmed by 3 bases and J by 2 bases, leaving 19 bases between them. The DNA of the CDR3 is TGTGCCAGTAGTATTGAGTTTAGTGCTAGGCATAACACCGGGGAGCTGTTTTTT. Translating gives CASSIEFSARHNTGELFF.

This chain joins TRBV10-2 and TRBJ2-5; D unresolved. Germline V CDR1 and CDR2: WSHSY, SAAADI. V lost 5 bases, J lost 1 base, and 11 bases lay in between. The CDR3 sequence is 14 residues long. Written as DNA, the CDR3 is TGCGCCAGCAGTTGGGCCCTTACCCAAGAGACCCAGTACTTC. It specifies CASSWALTQETQYF.

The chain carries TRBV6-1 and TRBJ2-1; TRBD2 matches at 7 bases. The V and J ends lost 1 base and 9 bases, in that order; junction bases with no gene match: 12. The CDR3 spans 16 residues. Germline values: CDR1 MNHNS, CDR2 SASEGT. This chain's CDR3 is CASSEGAGASETEQFF. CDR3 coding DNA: TGTGCCAGCAGTGAAGGGGCGGGAGCAAGTGAGACTGAGCAGTTCTTC.

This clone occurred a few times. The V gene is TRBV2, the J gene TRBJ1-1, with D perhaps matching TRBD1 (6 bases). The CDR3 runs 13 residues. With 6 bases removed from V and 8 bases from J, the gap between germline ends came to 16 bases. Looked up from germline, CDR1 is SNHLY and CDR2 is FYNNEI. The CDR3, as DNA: TGTGCCAGCAGCCTCGGGGGGGCCGGAGAAGCTTTCTTT. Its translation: CASSLGGAGEAFF. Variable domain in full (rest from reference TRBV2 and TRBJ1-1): EPEVTQTPSHQVTQMGQEVILRCVPISNHLYFYWYRQILGQKVEFLVSFYNNEISEKSEIFDDQFSVERPDGSNFTLKIRSTKLEDSAMYFCASSLGGAGEAFFGQGTRLTVV.

CDR3 nucleotide sequence: TGTGCCAGCGGGCTCAATGACGAGCAGTACTTC. Protein product: CASGLNDEQYF. This chain uses TRBV28 with TRBJ2-7, with D unclear. Trimming removed 8 bases at V and 5 bases at J, with 10 bases between. The V gene's germline CDR1 is MDHEN and CDR2 SYDVKM. This CDR3 contains 11 residues.

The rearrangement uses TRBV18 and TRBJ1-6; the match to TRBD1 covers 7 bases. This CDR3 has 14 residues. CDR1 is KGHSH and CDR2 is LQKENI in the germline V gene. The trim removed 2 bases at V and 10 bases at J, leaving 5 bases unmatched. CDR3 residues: CASSPDRVNSPLHF. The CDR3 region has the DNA TGTGCCAGCTCACCAGACAGGGTAAACTCACCCCTCCACTTT.

The chain's CDR3 is CASSEQGAGTQYF. The CDR3 nucleotides read TGTGCCAGCAGTGAACAGGGAGCGGGTACGCAGTATTTT. The rearrangement uses TRBV2 and TRBJ2-3; D might be TRBD2 (6 bases). This CDR3 is built from 13 residues. Germline CDR1 SNHLY, CDR2 FYNNEI. Trimming removed 2 bases at V and 8 bases at J, with 11 bases between.

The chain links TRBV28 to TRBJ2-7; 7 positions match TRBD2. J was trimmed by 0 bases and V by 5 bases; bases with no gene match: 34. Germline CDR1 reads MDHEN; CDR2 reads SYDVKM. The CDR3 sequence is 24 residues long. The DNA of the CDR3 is TGTGCCAGCAGTCCGAAAAGACAGCCTAGCCCGGGACTAACTAGGTATTGGAGCTCCTACGAGCAGTACTTC. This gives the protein CASSPKRQPSPGLTRYWSSYEQYF. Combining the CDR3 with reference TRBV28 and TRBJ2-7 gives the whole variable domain DVKVTQSSRYLVKRTGEKVFLECVQDMDHENMFWYRQDPGLGLRLIYFSYDVKMKEKGDIPEGYSVSREKKERFSLILESASTNQTSMYLCASSPKRQPSPGLTRYWSSYEQYFGPGTRLTVT.

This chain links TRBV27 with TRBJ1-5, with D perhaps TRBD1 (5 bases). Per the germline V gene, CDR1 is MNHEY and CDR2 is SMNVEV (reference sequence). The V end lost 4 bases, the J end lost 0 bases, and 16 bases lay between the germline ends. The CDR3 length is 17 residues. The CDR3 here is CASSSGHRLISNQPQHF. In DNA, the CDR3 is TGTGCCAGCAGTTCCGGACATCGGCTTATTAGCAATCAGCCCCAGCATTTT.

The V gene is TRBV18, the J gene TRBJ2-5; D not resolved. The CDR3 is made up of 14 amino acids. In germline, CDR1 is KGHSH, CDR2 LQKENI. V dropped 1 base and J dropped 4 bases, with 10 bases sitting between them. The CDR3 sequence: CASSPLWGVETQYF. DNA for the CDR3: TGTGCCAGCTCACCACTCTGGGGTGTAGAGACCCAGTACTTC.

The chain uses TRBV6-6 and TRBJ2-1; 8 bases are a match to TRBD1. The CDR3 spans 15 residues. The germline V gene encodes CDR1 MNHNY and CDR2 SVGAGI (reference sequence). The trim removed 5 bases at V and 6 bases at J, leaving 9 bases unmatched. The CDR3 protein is CASSNFGTGPNEQFF. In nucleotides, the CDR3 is TGTGCCAGCAGTAACTTCGGGACAGGCCCCAATGAGCAGTTCTTC.

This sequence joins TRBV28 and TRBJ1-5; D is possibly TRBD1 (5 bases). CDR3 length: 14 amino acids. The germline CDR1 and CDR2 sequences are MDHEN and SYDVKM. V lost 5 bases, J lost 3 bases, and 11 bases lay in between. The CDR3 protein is CASSGGGNNQPQHF. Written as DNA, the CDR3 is TGTGCCAGCAGTGGGGGAGGTAACAATCAGCCCCAGCATTTT. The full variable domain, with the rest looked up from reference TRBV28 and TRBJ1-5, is DVKVTQSSRYLVKRTGEKVFLECVQDMDHENMFWYRQDPGLGLRLIYFSYDVKMKEKGDIPEGYSVSREKKERFSLILESASTNQTSMYLCASSGGGNNQPQHFGDGTRLSIL.

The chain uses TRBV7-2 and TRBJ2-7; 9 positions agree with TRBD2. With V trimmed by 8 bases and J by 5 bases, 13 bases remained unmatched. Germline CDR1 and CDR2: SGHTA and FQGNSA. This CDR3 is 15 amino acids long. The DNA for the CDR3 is TGTGCCAGCCGAAAAGGAGGCGGGAGGGCCAACGAGCAGTACTTC. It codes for CASRKGGGRANEQYF.

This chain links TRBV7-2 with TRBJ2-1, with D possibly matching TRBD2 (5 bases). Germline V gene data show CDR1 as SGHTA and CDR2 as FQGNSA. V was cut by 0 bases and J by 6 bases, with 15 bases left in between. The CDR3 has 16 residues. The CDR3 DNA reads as TGTGCCAGCAGCTTAGCGCTCCTAGCTTGGGGCAATGAGCAGTTCTTC. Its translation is CASSLALLAWGNEQFF.

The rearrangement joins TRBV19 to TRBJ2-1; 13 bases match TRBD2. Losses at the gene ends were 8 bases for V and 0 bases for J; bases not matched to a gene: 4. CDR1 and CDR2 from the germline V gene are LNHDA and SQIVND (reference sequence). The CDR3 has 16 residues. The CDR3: CASGGLAGASYNEQFF. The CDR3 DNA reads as TGTGCCAGTGGCGGACTAGCGGGAGCCTCCTACAATGAGCAGTTCTTC.

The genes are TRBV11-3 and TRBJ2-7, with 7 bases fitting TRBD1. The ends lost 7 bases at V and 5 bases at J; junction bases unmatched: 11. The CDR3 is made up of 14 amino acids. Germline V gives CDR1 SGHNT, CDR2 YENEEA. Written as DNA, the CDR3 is TGTGCCAGCATCACCCAACAGGGGTGCGACGAGCAGTACTTC. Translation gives CASITQQGCDEQYF. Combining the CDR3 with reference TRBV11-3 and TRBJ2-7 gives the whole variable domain EAGVVQSPRYKIIEKKQPVAFWCNPISGHNTLYWYLQNLGQGPELLIRYENEEAVDDSQLPKDRFSAERLKGVDSTLKIQPAELGDSAVYLCASITQQGCDEQYFGPGTRLTVT.

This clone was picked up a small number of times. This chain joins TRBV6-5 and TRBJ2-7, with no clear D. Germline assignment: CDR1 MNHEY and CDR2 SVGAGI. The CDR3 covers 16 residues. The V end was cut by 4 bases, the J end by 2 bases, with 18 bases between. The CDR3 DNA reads TGTGCCAGCAGTTCTACATACAGTGGACGGGCCTACGAGCAGTACTTC. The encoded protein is CASSSTYSGRAYEQYF.

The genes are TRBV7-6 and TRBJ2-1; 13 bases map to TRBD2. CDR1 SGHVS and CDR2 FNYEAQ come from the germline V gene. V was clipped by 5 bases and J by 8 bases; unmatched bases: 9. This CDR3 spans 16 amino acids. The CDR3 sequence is CASSGSLAGGPHEQFF. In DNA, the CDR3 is TGTGCCAGCAGCGGGTCACTAGCGGGAGGGCCCCATGAGCAGTTCTTC.

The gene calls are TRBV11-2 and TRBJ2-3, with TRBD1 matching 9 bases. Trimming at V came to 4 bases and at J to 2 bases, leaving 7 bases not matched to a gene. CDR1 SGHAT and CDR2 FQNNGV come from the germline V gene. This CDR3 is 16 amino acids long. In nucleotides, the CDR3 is TGTGCCAGCAGCTCTCGACAGGGGGGCACCACAGATACGCAGTATTTT. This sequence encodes CASSSRQGGTTDTQYF.

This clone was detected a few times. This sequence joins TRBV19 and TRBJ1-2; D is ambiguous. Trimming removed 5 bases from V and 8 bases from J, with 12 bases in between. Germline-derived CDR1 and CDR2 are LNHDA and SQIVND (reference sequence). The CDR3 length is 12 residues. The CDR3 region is CASSLTTGGYTF. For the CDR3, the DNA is TGTGCCAGTAGTTTGACAACGGGAGGCTACACCTTC.